The following is a T cell receptor beta chain sequence with its context. It has no known antigen specificity. Per-base quality was not reported, and no clone a single base away is much larger than it. This entry belongs to a study of OX40 agonist ivuxolimab in advanced cancers. About the full investigation: The costimulatory receptor OX40 (CD134) was targeted by ivuxolimab, a fully human IgG2 agonistic monoclonal antibody. Intravenous ivuxolimab was administered to patients every 2 weeks at six dose levels: 0.01, 0.1, 0.3, 1.5, 3 and 10 mg/kg. Among the roughly 52 dose-escalation patients, 19 had hepatocellular carcinoma, 15 or so melanoma, 9 renal cell carcinoma and 9 head and neck cancer. In the dose-escalation cohort, approximately 83% of patients were male, and the mean age was around 60 years with a range of roughly 20 to 85. Prior anti-PD-1, anti-PD-L1 or anti-CTLA-4 therapy was permitted, and checkpoint inhibitors had been received by roughly two fifths of dose-escalation patients. Partial responses occurred in three dose-escalation patients, of whom one had hepatocellular carcinoma and two had cutaneous melanoma. The purpose of peripheral TCRbeta sequencing was to test whether ivuxolimab changed TCR sequence diversity and led to clonal T-cell expansion. The paper covers the monotherapy dose-escalation part of the phase I ivuxolimab trial, which included N of about 50 patients.

Patients with a history of autoimmune disease or receiving systemic immunosuppression were excluded from the trial. Peripheral blood for TCR sequencing was drawn from every dose cohort at baseline, at cycle 4 day 1 and at cycle 7 day 1. Samples came from an open-label, multicenter, first-in-human phase I dose-escalation trial of ivuxolimab. Adults with locally advanced or metastatic melanoma, renal cell, hepatocellular, or head and neck squamous cell carcinoma were enrolled in the trial. Before TCR sequencing, CD4+ T cells and CD8+ T cells were sorted from peripheral blood as separate populations. Its CDR3 holds 15 amino acids, cysteine through phenylalanine. The kept DNA is CDR3 alone, 45 bases in frame from the first base. From a lookup of the germline V gene, CDR1 and CDR2 are SGHDT and YYEEEE. At the junction V is shortened by 4 bases and J by 2 bases, with 15 bases in between. Study-level results and caveats: In the 0.1-3.0 mg/kg groups, partial responders had among the lowest normalized peripheral clonal expansion, particularly in CD8+ T cells. At doses from 0.1 to 3.0 mg/kg, clonal expansion was seen in both CD4+ and CD8+ blood T cells between baseline and week 6. After ivuxolimab, more expanded clones were found on average in CD8+ T cells than in CD4+ T cells. The antigen specificity of the peripheral T cells that underwent clonal expansion was not determined. Low levels of normalized T-cell clonal expansion were also seen in some patients who did not respond.

For sequencing of the TCRbeta CDR3 region, genomic DNA was extracted from the sorted cells. TCRbeta CDR3 regions were sequenced using the immunoSEQ Assay. TCRdb holds this immuneACCESS table with in-frame rearrangements only. Some clones are missing; in checked studies, unresolved V genes explain under half, and the rest has no known cause. Within this sample are about 33,000 clones, with approximately 80% of them counted one time only. The ten largest make up 9% to 15% of the sample. Source: CD4+ or CD8+ T cells sorted from blood, taken in a trial of the OX40 agonist ivuxolimab. The TCR comes from an adult with an advanced solid tumor such as melanoma, head and neck, liver or kidney cancer. The sequence joins TRBV5-6 to TRBJ2-5, with no D gene named confidently. The encoded CDR3 is CASSPNHMRQETQYF. The DNA sequence is as follows: TGTGCCAGCAGCCCAAACCATATGAGGCAAGAGACCCAGTACTTC.